Here is one T cell receptor (beta chain) with its context. CDR3 size: 14 residues. Germline V lookup: CDR1 SGHVS, CDR2 FQNEAQ. Trimming cost V 8 bases and J 2 bases, with 13 bases left between them. This sample was taken from a study of tumor T cells in aggressive B-cell lymphoma. The repertoire was sequenced with immunoSEQ multiplex PCR; TCRdb's copy has only in-frame clones and lacks some. Of about 5,100 clones in the sample, around 94% are singletons; the top ten hold less than 4.5%. The sequence was collected from an adult with diffuse large B cell lymphoma. Sample: tumor tissue. The chain links TRBV7-8 to TRBJ1-5; D remains ambiguous. The DNA of the CDR3 is TGTGCCAGCTGCCCCGGGGTTCGCAATCAGCCCCAGCATTTT. Translating it yields CASCPGVRNQPQHF. The full variable domain, with the rest looked up from reference TRBV7-8 and TRBJ1-5, is GAGVSQSPRYKVAKRGQDVALRCDPISGHVSLFWYQQALGQGPEFLTYFQNEAQLDKSGLPSDRFFAERPEGSVSTLKIQRTQQEDSAVYLCASCPGVRNQPQHFGDGTRLSIL.